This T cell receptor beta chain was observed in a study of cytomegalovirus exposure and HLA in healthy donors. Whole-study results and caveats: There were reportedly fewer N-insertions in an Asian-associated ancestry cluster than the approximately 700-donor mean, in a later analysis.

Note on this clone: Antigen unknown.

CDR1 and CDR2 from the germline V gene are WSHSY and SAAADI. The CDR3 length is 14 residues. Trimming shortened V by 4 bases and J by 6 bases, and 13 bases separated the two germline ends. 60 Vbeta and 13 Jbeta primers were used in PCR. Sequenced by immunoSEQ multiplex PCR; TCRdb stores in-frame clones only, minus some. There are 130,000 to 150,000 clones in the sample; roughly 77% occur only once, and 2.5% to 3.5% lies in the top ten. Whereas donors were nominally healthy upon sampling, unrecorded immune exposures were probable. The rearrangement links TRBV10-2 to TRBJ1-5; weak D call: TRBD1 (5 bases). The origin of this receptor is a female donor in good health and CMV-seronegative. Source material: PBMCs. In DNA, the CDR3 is TGCGCCAGCAGTGGCCAGGGAGGATTTCAGCCCCAGCATTTT. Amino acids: CASSGQGGFQPQHF.